This is a list of T cell receptor beta chains from one sample in a study of blood T cell repertoires in COVID-19. Assay: immunoSEQ multiplex PCR; the TCRdb copy retains only in-frame clones and omits some. In the table there are roughly 220,000 clones, about 86% of which are singletons. The sequenced sample was peripheral blood. These TCRs come from a woman in her 50s with COVID-19, enrolled during active disease. Both conserved end residues are part of each CDR3. A D gene is named only where the DNA matches it firmly. Rows may omit the clone size; those that give it use once, few, many or a size class.

>17|TRBV7-6|TRBJ2-1|once|TRBD1
CASSHRGGTGNRNEQFF
TGTGCCAGCAGCCATCGGGGTGGGACAGGGAATAGGAATGAGCAGTTCTTC
>16|TRBV19|TRBJ1-5|NA|TRBD1
CASSMATGASNQPQHF
TGTGCCAGTAGTATGGCAACAGGGGCCAGCAATCAGCCCCAGCATTTT
>15|TRBV29-1|TRBJ1-3|NA|NA
CSVSSLRGPGNTIYF
TGCAGCGTTTCCTCGCTGCGGGGGCCTGGAAACACCATATATTTT
>14|TRBV7-9|TRBJ2-1|NA|NA
CASSLAGSYNEQFF
TGTGCCAGCAGCTTGGCAGGGTCCTACAATGAGCAGTTCTTC
>14|TRBV5-1|TRBJ1-3|few|NA
CASSLERGGNTIYF
TGCGCCAGCAGCTTGGAACGCGGGGGAAACACCATATATTTT
>15|TRBV5-5|TRBJ1-2|NA|NA
CASSLAGEGGYGYTF
TGTGCCAGCAGCTTGGCCGGGGAAGGAGGCTATGGCTACACCTTC
>14|TRBV5-4|TRBJ2-7|NA|NA
CASSFEVGSDEQYF
TGTGCCAGCAGCTTTGAGGTCGGGTCGGACGAGCAGTACTTC
>17|TRBV5-1|TRBJ1-5|once|NA
CASSLAPSVTGNQPQHF
TGCGCCAGCAGCTTGGCCCCTTCGGTGACAGGCAATCAGCCCCAGCATTTT
>16|TRBV6-6|TRBJ2-3|NA|TRBD2
CASSSPKRGRPDTQYF
TGTGCCAGCAGTTCCCCTAAGCGGGGGCGCCCAGATACGCAGTATTTT
>17|TRBV10-3|TRBJ2-4|few|NA
CAISENRGLQAKNIQYF
TGTGCCATCAGTGAAAATAGGGGCCTCCAGGCCAAAAACATTCAGTACTTC
>15|TRBV28|TRBJ1-3|few|NA
CASSFSSLSGNTIYF
TGTGCCAGCAGTTTCTCTTCTCTCTCTGGAAACACCATATATTTT
>15|TRBV30|TRBJ1-3|NA|NA
CAWVGEAYSGNTIYF
TGTGCCTGGGTCGGGGAGGCGTACTCTGGAAACACCATATATTTT
>14|TRBV9|TRBJ1-5|once|NA
CASNGGGVLQPQHF
TGTGCCAGCAACGGTGGGGGGGTTTTACAGCCCCAGCATTTT
>14|TRBV2|TRBJ1-5|NA|NA
CASNRDTSNQPQHF
TGTGCCAGCAACCGGGACACTAGCAATCAGCCCCAGCATTTT
>16|TRBV3-1/TRBV3-2|TRBJ1-6|NA|NA
CASSPPLRGYNSPLHF
TGTGCCAGCAGCCCCCCCCTGCGGGGTTATAATTCACCCCTCCACTTT
>16|TRBV10-2|TRBJ2-2|NA|NA
CASIQGELANTGELFF
TGCGCCAGCATTCAAGGGGAACTCGCGAACACCGGGGAGCTGTTTTTT
>14|TRBV7-2|TRBJ1-2|NA|TRBD1
CASSVGLQGAGYTF
TGTGCCAGCAGCGTGGGCCTACAGGGGGCAGGCTACACCTTC
>14|TRBV10-3|TRBJ1-1|NA|NA
CAISPDTKRTEAFF
TGTGCCATCAGCCCGGACACCAAGCGCACTGAAGCTTTCTTT
>15|TRBV5-1|TRBJ1-2|NA|NA
CASSQENQDPRGYTF
TGCGCCAGCAGCCAGGAAAACCAGGATCCAAGGGGCTACACCTTC
>14|TRBV10-3|TRBJ2-7|NA|NA
CAISVEGVPYEQYF
TGTGCCATCAGTGTAGAGGGGGTCCCCTACGAGCAGTACTTC
>13|TRBV28|TRBJ1-3|NA|NA
CASRDISGNTIYF
TGTGCCAGCAGGGACATCTCTGGAAACACCATATATTTT
>15|TRBV5-6|TRBJ2-7|NA|NA
CASSLGAGPYYEQYF
TGTGCCAGCAGCTTGGGGGCGGGACCATACTACGAGCAGTACTTC
>11|TRBV30|TRBJ1-2|NA|NA
CAWSTPTGYTF
TGTGCCTGGAGTACTCCGACAGGCTACACCTTC
>14|TRBV6-5|TRBJ2-3|few|NA
CASRQGGRVNTQYF
TGTGCCAGCAGACAGGGAGGGAGGGTAAATACGCAGTATTTT
>13|TRBV29-1|TRBJ1-5|few|NA
CSVDQGPNQPQHF
TGCAGCGTTGATCAGGGTCCCAATCAGCCCCAGCATTTT
>13|TRBV19|TRBJ1-1|NA|NA
CASSTLGGTEAFF
TGTGCCAGTAGTACCCTAGGTGGCACTGAAGCTTTCTTT
>16|TRBV28|TRBJ2-3|NA|TRBD2
CASSFGTGGPLNTQYF
TGTGCCAGCAGTTTCGGGACGGGGGGGCCTTTAAATACGCAGTATTTT
>17|TRBV4-1|TRBJ1-4|NA|NA
CASSHLFPGHTEEKLFF
TGCGCCAGCAGCCACCTCTTTCCTGGGCACACGGAAGAAAAACTGTTTTTT
>14|TRBV9|TRBJ2-5|NA|NA
CASSVFPGEETQYF
TGTGCCAGCAGCGTATTCCCCGGAGAAGAGACCCAGTACTTC
>16|TRBV5-1|TRBJ2-5|NA|TRBD2
CASSLGTSGVRETQYF
TGCGCCAGCAGCCTAGGGACTAGCGGGGTTAGAGAGACCCAGTACTTC
>12|TRBV19|TRBJ1-2|once|NA
CASSRQGYGYTF
TGTGCCAGTAGTCGACAAGGCTATGGCTACACCTTC
>15|TRBV18|TRBJ1-1|NA|NA
CASSSGYTVGVEAFF
TGTGCCAGCTCATCAGGATACACGGTGGGTGTTGAAGCTTTCTTT
>12|TRBV19|TRBJ1-2|NA|TRBD1
CASSPPGGGYTF
TGTGCCAGTAGTCCCCCAGGGGGTGGCTACACCTTC
>17|TRBV19|TRBJ1-5|NA|TRBD1
CASSIGTGGLPNQPQHF
TGTGCCAGTAGTATAGGGACAGGGGGCCTTCCCAATCAGCCCCAGCATTTT
>14|TRBV15|TRBJ1-1|once|NA
CATSRGQRNTEAFF
TGTGCCACCAGCAGAGGACAGCGGAACACTGAAGCTTTCTTT
>15|TRBV5-1|TRBJ2-1|NA|TRBD2
CASSPGLAGVGEQFF
TGCGCCAGCAGCCCGGGACTAGCGGGGGTAGGAGAGCAGTTCTTC
>14|TRBV6-2/TRBV6-3|TRBJ1-2|once|NA
CASSSGTPIVGYTF
TGTGCCAGCAGTTCCGGGACACCCATTGTAGGCTACACCTTC
>14|TRBV30|TRBJ1-4|NA|NA
CAWNPRRVDEKLFF
TGTGCCTGGAACCCTCGCAGGGTTGATGAAAAACTGTTTTTT
>15|TRBV23-1|TRBJ1-1|NA|NA
CASSKEQGFNTEAFF
TGCGCCAGCAGCAAGGAGCAGGGATTTAACACTGAAGCTTTCTTT
>15|TRBV5-6|TRBJ2-1|NA|TRBD2
CASSSSGGSYNEQFF
TGTGCCAGCAGCTCTAGCGGCGGCTCCTACAATGAGCAGTTCTTC
>15|TRBV11-2|TRBJ1-2|NA|NA
CASSLQGQVQWGYTF
TGTGCCAGCAGCTTGCAGGGACAAGTTCAATGGGGCTACACCTTC
>14|TRBV7-9|TRBJ1-2|NA|NA
CASSPPGGPYGYTF
TGTGCCAGCAGCCCTCCGGGAGGCCCATATGGCTACACCTTC
>17|TRBV7-8|TRBJ2-3|NA|TRBD2
CASSLGLAGGNTDTQYF
TGTGCCAGCAGCCTAGGACTAGCGGGGGGAAACACAGATACGCAGTATTTT
>15|TRBV3-1/TRBV3-2|TRBJ1-2|NA|TRBD1
CASSHRQGTNYGYTF
TGTGCCAGCAGCCACCGACAGGGGACTAACTATGGCTACACCTTC
>18|TRBV28|TRBJ1-1|NA|TRBD1
CASSFKTGGPYENTEAFF
TGTGCTAGCAGTTTCAAAACAGGGGGTCCTTACGAGAACACTGAAGCTTTCTTT
>11|TRBV20-1|TRBJ2-1|NA|NA
CSARADNEQFF
TGCAGTGCTAGGGCGGACAATGAGCAGTTCTTC
>14|TRBV5-5|TRBJ2-5|NA|NA
CASSLQGGKETQYF
TGTGCCAGCAGCTTGCAGGGGGGAAAAGAGACCCAGTACTTC
>18|TRBV9|TRBJ1-1|NA|TRBD1
CASSVGLRGLKGDTEAFF
TGTGCCAGCAGCGTAGGCTTGAGGGGGCTAAAGGGGGACACTGAAGCTTTCTTT